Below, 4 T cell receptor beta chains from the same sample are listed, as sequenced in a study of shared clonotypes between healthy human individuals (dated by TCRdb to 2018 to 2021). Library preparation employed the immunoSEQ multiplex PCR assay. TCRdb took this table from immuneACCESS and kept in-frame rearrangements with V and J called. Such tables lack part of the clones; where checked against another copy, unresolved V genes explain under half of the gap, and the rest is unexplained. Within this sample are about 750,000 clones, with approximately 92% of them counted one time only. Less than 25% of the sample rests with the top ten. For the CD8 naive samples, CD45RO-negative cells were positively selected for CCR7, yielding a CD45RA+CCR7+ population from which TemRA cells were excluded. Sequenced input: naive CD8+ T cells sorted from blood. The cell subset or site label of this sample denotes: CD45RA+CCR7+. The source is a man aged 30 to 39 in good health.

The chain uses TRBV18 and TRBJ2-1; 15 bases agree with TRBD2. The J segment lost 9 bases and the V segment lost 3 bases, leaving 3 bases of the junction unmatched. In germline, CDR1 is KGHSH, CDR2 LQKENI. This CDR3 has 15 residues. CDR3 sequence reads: CASSPGLAGGGEQFF. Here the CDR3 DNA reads TGTGCCAGCTCACCGGGACTAGCGGGAGGTGGTGAGCAGTTCTTC.

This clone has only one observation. This CDR3 reads CASTPMTAEGTDTQYF. The CDR3 DNA sequence: TGTGCCAGCACCCCAATGACAGCAGAAGGCACAGATACGCAGTATTTT. The chain employs TRBV27 and TRBJ2-3, with TRBD1 as a possible D gene (5 bases). Germline CDR1 MNHEY, CDR2 SMNVEV (reference sequence). CDR3 size: 16 residues. Between the trimmed V and J ends, which lost 7 bases and 1 base, there was a span of 18 bases.

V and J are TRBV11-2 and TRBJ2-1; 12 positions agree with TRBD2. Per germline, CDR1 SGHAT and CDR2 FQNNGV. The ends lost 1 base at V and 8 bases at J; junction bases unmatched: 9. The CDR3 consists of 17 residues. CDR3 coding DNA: TGTGCCAGCAGCTTAGGGGGGACTAGCGGGTGGCGGGATGAGCAGTTCTTC. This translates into CASSLGGTSGWRDEQFF. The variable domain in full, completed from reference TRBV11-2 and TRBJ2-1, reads EAGVAQSPRYKIIEKRQSVAFWCNPISGHATLYWYQQILGQGPKLLIQFQNNGVVDDSQLPKDRFSAERLKGVDSTLKIQPAKLEDSAVYLCASSLGGTSGWRDEQFFGPGTRLTVL.

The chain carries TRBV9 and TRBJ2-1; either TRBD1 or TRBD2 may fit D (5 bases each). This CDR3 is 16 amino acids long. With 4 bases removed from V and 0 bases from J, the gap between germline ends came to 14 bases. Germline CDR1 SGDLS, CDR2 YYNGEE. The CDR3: CASSPTGPTSYNEQFF. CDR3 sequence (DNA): TGTGCCAGCAGCCCGACGGGACCTACCTCCTACAATGAGCAGTTCTTC.